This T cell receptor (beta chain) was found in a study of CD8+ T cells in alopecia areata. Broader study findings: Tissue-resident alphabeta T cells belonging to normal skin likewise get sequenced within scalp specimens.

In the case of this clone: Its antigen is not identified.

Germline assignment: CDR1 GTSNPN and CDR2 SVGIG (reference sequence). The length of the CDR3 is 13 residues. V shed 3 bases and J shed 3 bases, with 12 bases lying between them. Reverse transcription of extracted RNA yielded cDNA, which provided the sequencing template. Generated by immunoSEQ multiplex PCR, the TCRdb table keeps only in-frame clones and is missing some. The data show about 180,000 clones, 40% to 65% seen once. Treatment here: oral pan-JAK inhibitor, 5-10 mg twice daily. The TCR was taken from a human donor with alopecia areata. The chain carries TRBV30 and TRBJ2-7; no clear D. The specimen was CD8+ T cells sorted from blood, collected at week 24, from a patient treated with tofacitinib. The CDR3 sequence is CAWSPTEFYEQYF. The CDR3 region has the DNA TGTGCCTGGAGCCCAACTGAATTCTACGAGCAGTACTTC. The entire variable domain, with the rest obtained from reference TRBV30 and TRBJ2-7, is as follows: SQTIHQWPATLVQPVGSPLSLECTVEGTSNPNLYWYRQAAGRGLQLLFYSVGIGQISSEVPQNLSASRPQDRQFILSSKKLLLSDSGFYLCAWSPTEFYEQYFGPGTRLTVT.